In this sample, the clone carrying this T cell receptor (beta chain) turned up once. Authors' methods: Estimation of nucleated cell counts relied on the amplification of reference gene primers. Libraries were prepared by immunoSEQ multiplex PCR; TCRdb keeps only in-frame clonotypes and omits some of them. D and trimming were read from the DNA, whereas the V and J calls and clone size are those reported in that table. The repertoire consists of about 200,000 clones, with 80% to 90% occurring once and the leading ten covering around 3%. Germline V gives CDR1 KGHSH, CDR2 LQKENI. The ends lost 6 bases at V and 8 bases at J; junction bases unmatched: 8. CDR3 size: 15 residues. This entry belongs to a study of blood T cell repertoires in COVID-19. The overall study: The origin of the acute and convalescent COVID-19 samples was the United States, Italy and Spain. Sample material is recorded as cDNA or gDNA derived from T cells, B-cell-depleted T cells, or PBMCs.

This chain links TRBV18 with TRBJ1-6, with 9 bases fitting TRBD1. This TCR derives from a man in his sixties with acute or convalescent COVID-19. The sequencing input was peripheral blood. CDR3 nucleotides: TGTGCCAGCTCCCCTTGGACAGGGGAGTATTCACCCCTCCACTTT. Encoded protein: CASSPWTGEYSPLHF. Drawing the rest from reference TRBV18 and TRBJ1-6, the complete variable domain is NAGVMQNPRHLVRRRGQEARLRCSPMKGHSHVYWYRQLPEEGLKFMVYLQKENIIDESGMPKERFSAEFPKEGPSILRIQQVVRGDSAAYFCASSPWTGEYSPLHFGNGTRLTVT.